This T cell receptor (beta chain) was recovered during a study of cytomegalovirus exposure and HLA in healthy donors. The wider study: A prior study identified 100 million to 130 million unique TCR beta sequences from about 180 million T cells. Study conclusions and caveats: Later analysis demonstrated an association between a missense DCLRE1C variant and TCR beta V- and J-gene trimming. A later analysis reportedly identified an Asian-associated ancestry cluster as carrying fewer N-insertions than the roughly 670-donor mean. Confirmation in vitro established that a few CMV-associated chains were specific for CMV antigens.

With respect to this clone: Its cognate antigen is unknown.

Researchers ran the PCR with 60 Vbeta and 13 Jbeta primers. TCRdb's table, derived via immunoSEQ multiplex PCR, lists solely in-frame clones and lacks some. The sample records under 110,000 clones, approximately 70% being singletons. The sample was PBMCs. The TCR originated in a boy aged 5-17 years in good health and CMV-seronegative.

The CDR3 nucleotides read TGCAGCGTTTTCGGGGGGGCGGGCGGCACCGGGGAGCTGTTTTTT. It codes for CSVFGGAGGTGELFF. The J gene is TRBJ2-2, the V gene TRBV29-1; 8 bases line up with TRBD2. CDR3 length equals 15 residues. J gave up 4 bases and V 5 bases, and 9 bases lay outside the gene matches. Germline V gives CDR1 SQVTM, CDR2 ANQGSEA.